The TCR beta chain under discussion was sequenced for a study of neurological immune-mediated disorders. TCRdb re-analysed the 5' RACE reads in MiXCR, keeping a single row per CDR3 protein. The sample holds approximately 66,000 distinct CDR3 sequences; 3.4% are singletons and the top ten take more than 3%. This clonotype was detected many times. This TCR was recovered from a man aged 40-49 years with multiple sclerosis. Sequencing was done on a sample of PBMCs.

The CDR3 sequence: CASSRRDRGEGYTF. The CDR3 DNA reads TGTGCCAGCAGTCGCCGGGACAGGGGCGAGGGCTACACCTTC. The gene calls are TRBV6-6 and TRBJ1-2, with TRBD1 matching over 10 bases. Germline V gene data show CDR1 as MNHNY and CDR2 as SVGAGI (reference sequence). The CDR3 extends over 14 amino acids. V gave up 5 bases and J gave up 8 bases; unmatched junction bases: 8.